Listed here are 18 T cell receptor beta chains from one sample, sequenced in a study of shared clonotypes between healthy human individuals. The table came from immunoSEQ multiplex PCR; TCRdb's copy has only in-frame clones and leaves some out. The sample holds a few hundred thousand clones; about 80% are singletons and the top ten take around 12%. Sample: PBMCs. These receptor sequences come from a woman aged 40-49 years in good health. Some clones in this sample may be carry-over from other donors' samples.

This clone was recorded only once. The chain joins TRBV27 to TRBJ2-2; 9 bases fit TRBD1. The germline V gene encodes CDR1 MNHEY and CDR2 SMNVEV (reference sequence). CDR3 length: 15 residues. With 7 bases clipped from V and 4 bases from J, the junction kept 7 bases outside the gene matches. The CDR3, as DNA: TGTGCCAGCACCGCGTGGGACAGGGCCACCGGGGAGCTGTTTTTT. It encodes CASTAWDRATGELFF.

The chain carries TRBV9 and TRBJ1-5, with D unclear. The length of the CDR3 is 14 residues. V was trimmed by 8 bases and J by 4 bases, leaving 16 bases between them. The germline gives CDR1 SGDLS, CDR2 YYNGEE. CDR3 sequence (DNA): TGTGCCAGTCGCATTGAAGGTGGTAATCAGCCCCAGCATTTT. It yields the protein CASRIEGGNQPQHF.

The chain carries TRBV9 and TRBJ2-1, with 9 bases identical to TRBD2. The CDR3 totals 20 residues. Trimming at V came to 1 base and at J to 0 bases, leaving 14 bases not matched to a gene. The V gene's germline CDR1 is SGDLS and CDR2 YYNGEE. The CDR3 DNA reads as TGTGCCAGCAGCGTAAACCTTGGGCTAGCGGGACCCTCCTCCTACAATGAGCAGTTCTTC. It codes for CASSVNLGLAGPSSYNEQFF.

V is TRBV28 and J is TRBJ1-4, with D perhaps matching TRBD1 (5 bases). The V and J ends lost 5 bases and 4 bases respectively, with 14 bases between them. This CDR3 has 15 amino acids. Germline values: CDR1 MDHEN, CDR2 SYDVKM. Here the CDR3 reads CASSPPTEYNEKLFF. The CDR3, as DNA: TGTGCCAGCAGTCCACCGACAGAATATAATGAAAAACTGTTTTTT.

This clone was seen only once. A read error is possible here, since a much larger clone lies one base away. This chain links TRBV1 with TRBJ2-3; TRBD2 reflects the table's D call only, with no check against the DNA. TRBV1 is deemed a pseudogene. CDR3 size: 18 residues. CDR3 nucleotide sequence: TGCACCAGCACCCCACAAGGGGTGGCGGGAGGCCTATCTGGGGCGCAGTATTTT. This codes for CTSTPQGVAGGLSGAQYF.

The chain joins TRBV2 to TRBJ2-1; 9 bases are a match to TRBD2. This CDR3 is built from 14 residues. The V gene's germline CDR1 is SNHLY and CDR2 FYNNEI. V was clipped by 3 bases and J by 7 bases; unmatched bases: 4. The chain's CDR3 is CASSETSGRNEQFF. CDR3 nucleotide sequence: TGTGCCAGCAGTGAGACTAGCGGTCGGAATGAGCAGTTCTTC.

The chain recombines TRBV29-1 with TRBJ2-7; TRBD2 agrees at 11 bases. The ends lost 4 bases at V and 4 bases at J; junction bases unmatched: 21. There are 19 residues in the CDR3. The germline CDR1 and CDR2 sequences are SQVTM and ANQGSEA. CDR3 region: CSVATSGSFGSGTAYEQYF. In nucleotides, the CDR3 is TGCAGCGTTGCAACTAGCGGGAGTTTCGGTTCGGGAACGGCATACGAGCAGTACTTC.

This clone was seen a single time. The chain uses TRBV29-1 and TRBJ2-1; 8 bases agree with TRBD2. The V gene end was trimmed by 3 bases and the J gene end by 9 bases; junction bases not matched to a gene: 10. Germline V gene sequence: CDR1 SQVTM, CDR2 ANQGSEA. CDR3 length equals 14 residues. CDR3 protein: CSVDPSGLGGEQFF. In DNA, the CDR3 is TGCAGCGTTGATCCTAGCGGGCTGGGGGGTGAGCAGTTCTTC.

J is TRBJ2-1 and V is TRBV29-1; 7 positions match TRBD2. Germline assignment: CDR1 SQVTM and CDR2 ANQGSEA. J was trimmed by 12 bases and V by 3 bases; bases with no gene match: 8. The CDR3 covers 12 residues. The DNA for the CDR3 is TGCAGCGTTGATGCGGCGGGAGTGGGGCAGTTCTTC. Translation: CSVDAAGVGQFF.

V usage is TRBV19 and J usage is TRBJ2-3; unclear D gene. This CDR3 spans 14 amino acids. In germline, CDR1 is LNHDA, CDR2 SQIVND (reference sequence). V was pared by 3 bases and J by 2 bases, with 9 bases between. Here the CDR3 reads CASSIRSPTDTQYF. Here the CDR3 DNA reads TGTGCCAGTAGTATCAGGAGCCCCACAGATACGCAGTATTTT.

This chain joins TRBV15 and TRBJ2-3; D is unresolved. V was clipped by 1 base and J by 6 bases, with 11 bases between them. CDR1 LNHNV and CDR2 YYDKDF come from the germline V gene (reference sequence). The CDR3 length is 14 residues. The chain's CDR3 is CATSRVRSPDTQYF. Here the CDR3 DNA reads TGTGCCACCAGCAGAGTACGATCTCCGGATACGCAGTATTTT.

The chain is built from TRBV28 and TRBJ1-1, with 9 bases aligning to TRBD1. The CDR3 runs to 16 residues. Trimming removed 3 bases from V and 6 bases from J; junction bases left unmatched: 11. Germline-derived CDR1 and CDR2 are MDHEN and SYDVKM. The CDR3, as DNA: TGTGCCAGCAGTTTCCTACCGGGACAGGGCCCCTCTGAAGCTTTCTTT. Protein: CASSFLPGQGPSEAFF.

The J gene is TRBJ2-5, the V gene TRBV7-2; tentatively, D is TRBD2 (6 bases). This CDR3 comprises 12 residues. Germline lookup yields CDR1 SGHTA and CDR2 FQGNSA. V lost 5 bases to trimming and J lost 5 bases, with 9 bases between them. The CDR3 nucleotides are TGTGCCAGCAGCCCCCGGGGGGAGACCCAGTACTTC. Translation gives CASSPRGETQYF.

Details on this clone: This same CDR3 is encoded by further DNA sequences in the sample. This sequence joins TRBV28 and TRBJ2-1; a weak D match, TRBD1 (7 bases). The CDR3 has 15 residues. The germline V gene encodes CDR1 MDHEN and CDR2 SYDVKM. Trimming cost V 5 bases and J 0 bases, with 11 bases left between them. The CDR3 nucleotides are TGTGCCAGCAGTCCCCAGGGGGGCTCCTACAATGAGCAGTTCTTC. Translation: CASSPQGGSYNEQFF.

The chain combines TRBV28 with TRBJ2-7; perhaps TRBD2 as D (6 bases). The CDR3 is 14 residues long. Between the trimmed V and J ends, which lost 3 bases and 2 bases, there was a span of 11 bases. The germline CDR1 and CDR2 sequences are MDHEN and SYDVKM. The CDR3 sequence is CASSFLAAPYEQYF. DNA for the CDR3: TGTGCCAGCAGTTTTTTAGCGGCGCCCTACGAGCAGTACTTC.

This clone has a handful of counts. CDR3 bases: TGTGCCAGATCGGAGGGCATGAACACTGAAGCTTTCTTT. This sequence encodes CARSEGMNTEAFF. The chain carries TRBV30 and TRBJ1-1; no reliable D call. The CDR3 length is 13 residues. Per germline, CDR1 GTSNPN and CDR2 SVGIG (reference sequence). Trimming left V 8 bases short and J 0 bases short, with 13 bases between.

The chain employs TRBV4-2 and TRBJ2-7, with D unresolved. Germline assignment: CDR1 LGHNA and CDR2 YNFKEQ. V lost 0 bases, J lost 0 bases, and 9 bases lay in between. The CDR3 consists of 15 residues. CDR3 amino acids: CASSQEWDSSYEQYF. The CDR3 coding sequence is TGTGCCAGCAGCCAAGAATGGGATAGCTCCTACGAGCAGTACTTC.

The chain combines TRBV2 with TRBJ2-1; 10 nucleotides match TRBD2. The CDR3 runs to 14 residues. J lost 5 bases, V lost 7 bases, and 5 bases had no gene match. CDR1 and CDR2 from the germline V gene are SNHLY and FYNNEI. The CDR3, as DNA: TGTGCCAGCAATCCCGGACTAGCGGACAATGAGCAGTTCTTC. Its translation is CASNPGLADNEQFF.